This T cell receptor (beta chain) stems from a study of blood T cell repertoires in COVID-19. Study at large: The United States, Italy and Spain supplied acute and convalescent COVID-19 samples.

Germline V gene lookup returns CDR1 SGHAT and CDR2 FQNNGV. With V trimmed by 4 bases and J by 4 bases, 2 bases remained unmatched. This CDR3 spans 14 amino acids. There are a few counts of this clone. The method was immunoSEQ multiplex PCR; TCRdb's version includes in-frame clones alone and lacks a portion of them. The data show about 55,000 clones, with about 90% seen just once and roughly 8.4% held by the top ten. The receptor was derived from a man aged 55-75 years with active COVID-19. Sequencing used peripheral blood. The chain uses TRBV11-2 and TRBJ2-1; 9 bases match TRBD2. This CDR3 reads CASSSLAGYNEQFF. In DNA, the CDR3 is TGTGCCAGCAGCTCGCTAGCGGGGTACAATGAGCAGTTCTTC.